The clone carrying this TCR beta chain was recorded at least ten times. These data originate in a study of low-dose radiotherapy and immunotherapy resistance in tumors. V shed 0 bases and J 2 bases; nucleotides not matched to a gene: 5. CDR1 is MNHEY and CDR2 is SMNVEV in the germline V gene (reference sequence). The CDR3 covers 16 residues. Alpha and beta chains were covered, as first-strand cDNA relied on TRAV- and TRBV-specific primers. It was with a constant-region primer and a V-primer adapter that TCRs were amplified over roughly 20 PCR cycles. TCRdb re-analysed the reads in MiXCR, keeping a single row per CDR3 protein. The sample lists tens of thousands of distinct CDR3 sequences, roughly 19% seen once, with roughly 3% in the top ten. Documented time point: before trial treatment.

Specimen: PBMCs, collected before treatment. The TCR comes from a male donor with prostate cancer. The rearrangement uses TRBV27 and TRBJ2-5; 8 bases align to TRBD1. CDR3 nucleotides: TGTGCCAGCAGTTTATCTTTCACAGGGGGTCAAGAGACCCAGTACTTC. Protein product: CASSLSFTGGQETQYF.